This T cell receptor beta chain was identified in a study of naive and memory T cell subsets (TCRdb year 2017). Turning to the overall study: According to the figure summarizing the samples, there were some ten blood donors, 7 tuberculin skin test biopsies and 3 saline control biopsies. PCR2 was typically performed as a SYBR Green qPCR that was stopped at a set threshold, although end-point PCR (roughly 6 cycles) could be used instead for low-input samples.

A robust, sensitive protocol for the amplification, sequencing and analysis of TCRs was described in the study, in which 3' ligation of a UMI-containing oligonucleotide to TCR cDNA was used. For whole blood analysis, approximately 2.4 ml of peripheral blood was collected from healthy adult volunteers into Tempus tubes, and RNA was extracted following the manufacturer's instructions. Before reverse transcription, total RNA that had not been cell sorted was treated with RQ1 DNase, with a target input of about 1 to 1000 ng. To check how robust the pipeline was in samples where T cells make up a minority population, libraries were built from skin biopsies and whole blood. This clonotype was seen repeatedly, ten times or more. There is no known antigen for this receptor. Base qualities are not at hand, and no much larger clone is one base apart. The research as a whole found: The RNA-based method was acknowledged as potentially sensitive to TCR transcript changes with T cell activation and differentiation.

Library preparation employed 5' RACE. The ligated cDNA was amplified in four rounds of PCR with nested alpha and beta constant region primers together with the SP2 primer. TCR RNA was reverse transcribed with SuperScript IV using alpha and beta constant region primers for the blood and skin samples. T4 RNA ligase 1 was used to ligate an oligonucleotide containing the Illumina SP2 primer and a UMI to the 3' end of the cDNA. The 12-nucleotide UMI was composed of two random hexamers separated by an eight-base spacer, which was included to prevent hairpin formation. From the second PCR onward, TCR alpha and beta chain libraries were processed separately, and dual indexing was applied for multiplexing. After pooling, the indexed libraries were analyzed by capillary electrophoresis and sequenced on either an Illumina MiSeq or NextSeq. To boost base diversity and improve cluster recognition, PhiX DNA at about 5-7.5% was spiked into the libraries. For the original study's pipeline: Demultiplexor took UMIs from read 2, joined the UMIs to the TCR sequence from read 1, and separated reads according to sample indices. V and J genes and V-J junctions were identified by Decombinator, which gave every TCR a five-part identifier that included V and J deletions. Collapsinator used UMIs to correct sequencing errors and PCR amplification heterogeneity, producing a UMI-based abundance for each TCR. CDR3Translator converted identifiers to nucleotide sequence, translated to amino acids, and extracted CDR3 regions using terminal motifs. After normalization to the amount of input RNA, error-corrected alpha and beta TCR counts from blood and skin were compared. Starting from the raw public reads, TCRdb applied fastp trimming at Q25, assembled clones with MiXCR and retained in-frame beta chains. Every CDR3 protein is listed once, alongside the most common genes and DNA of its rows. The V and J calls shown here were made by TCRdb, not taken from the authors' results. Recorded for this sample are roughly 48,000 distinct CDR3 sequences; about 4.8% of them occurred a single time. The ten largest clones add up to around 0.88% of the sample.

The germline V gene yields MDHEN for CDR1 and SYDVKM for CDR2. Its CDR3 holds 12 amino acids, cysteine through phenylalanine. Of the read, only the CDR3 DNA is kept; its 36 bases are in frame from base 1. V gives up 7 bases and J gives up 0 bases, and the segment between their germline ends measures 5 bases. This receptor was obtained from a female donor in good health. This chain joins TRBV28 to TRBJ2-3; too little of a D gene remains to name it. The DNA sequence is TGTGCCAGCACCGGGAGCACAGATACGCAGTATTTT. Its protein product is CASTGSTDTQYF.